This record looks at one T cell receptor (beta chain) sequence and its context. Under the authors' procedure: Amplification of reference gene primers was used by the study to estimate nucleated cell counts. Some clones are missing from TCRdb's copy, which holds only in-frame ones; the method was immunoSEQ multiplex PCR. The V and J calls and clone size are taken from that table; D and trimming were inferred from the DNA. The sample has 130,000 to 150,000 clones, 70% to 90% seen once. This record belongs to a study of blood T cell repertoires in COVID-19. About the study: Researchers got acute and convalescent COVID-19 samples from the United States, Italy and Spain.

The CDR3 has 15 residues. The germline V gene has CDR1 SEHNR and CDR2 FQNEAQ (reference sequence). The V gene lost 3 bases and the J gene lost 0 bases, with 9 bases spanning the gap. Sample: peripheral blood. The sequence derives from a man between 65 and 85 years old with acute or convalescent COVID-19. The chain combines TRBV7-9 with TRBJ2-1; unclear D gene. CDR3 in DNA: TGTGCCAGCAGCTTTGGTCTGAGCTCCTACAATGAGCAGTTCTTC. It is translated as CASSFGLSSYNEQFF.